This T cell receptor beta chain was sequenced for a study of PD-1 blockade in classical Hodgkin lymphoma. Points from the study as a whole: Those achieving complete response showed baseline diversity like newly diagnosed patients.

To note about this clone: Its cognate antigen is unknown.

As for time point: cycle 4 day 1 (C4D1), after more than five weeks of nivolumab. With no exception, relapse followed autologous stem cell transplantation in all patients, and brentuximab vedotin exposure varied. The repertoire was sequenced with immunoSEQ multiplex PCR; TCRdb's copy has only in-frame clones and lacks some. This table holds 80,000 to 100,000 clones, about 93% found once. Germline CDR1 and CDR2: MNHEY and SVGAGI. The germline V and J ends were trimmed by 2 bases and 0 bases, with 7 bases remaining between them. This CDR3 comprises 14 residues. This chain uses TRBV6-5 with TRBJ1-1; D call uncertain. The input for sequencing was peripheral blood mononuclear cells (PBMCs), taken before the fourth cycle of nivolumab. The receptor comes from a human donor with classical Hodgkin lymphoma. This CDR3 is CASSYSSLNTEAFF. The CDR3 DNA reads as TGTGCCAGCAGTTACAGCTCACTGAACACTGAAGCTTTCTTT.